This T cell receptor (beta chain) was identified during a study of T cells after yellow fever vaccination. For the study at large: With SMART-Seq v4 Ultra Low Input, the fractions containing low cell numbers were prepared. Study-level points and caveats: In post-booster samples, most primary-vaccination clones reappeared (approximately 97% CD4, roughly 90% CD8).

To note about this clonotype: Its antigen is not known.

Making TCR cDNA involved 5'RACE template switching, which added UMIs and a universal primer site. TCRdb re-called the 5' RACE reads through MiXCR, storing one row per CDR3 protein. The table lists 150,000 to 200,000 distinct CDR3 sequences, 9.5% to 11% of them singletons. Germline V CDR1 and CDR2: MNHEY, SVGAGI. The J segment lost 3 bases and the V segment lost 5 bases, leaving 3 bases of the junction unmatched. This CDR3 region has 14 residues. This TCR derives from a man in his late teens or twenties who received the YFV17D yellow fever vaccine. This sample comprised CD8+ T cells sorted from PBMCs, obtained 15 days after the yellow fever booster vaccination. V and J are TRBV6-5 and TRBJ1-5; 8 nucleotides line up with TRBD1. The CDR3 reads CASSHRGYNQPQHF. The CDR3 bases are TGTGCCAGCAGTCACAGGGGGTACAATCAGCCCCAGCATTTT.